This TCR beta chain appears in the sequencing data of a study of cytomegalovirus exposure and HLA in healthy donors. This CDR3 region has 11 residues. Between the trimmed V and J ends, which lost 2 bases and 7 bases, there was a span of 6 bases. Germline V gene lookup returns CDR1 MNHNS and CDR2 SASEGT. The table lists this clone with a few counts. Its antigen is undetermined. Vbeta (60) and Jbeta (13) primers were used in the PCR. Method: immunoSEQ multiplex PCR; TCRdb's copy keeps in-frame clones and lacks some. The sample lists some 140,000 clones; roughly 85% were seen once. Study findings and constraints: Follow-up analysis later connected one missense variant in DCLRE1C with trimming of TCR beta V- and J-genes.

Specimen: PBMCs. The V call is TRBV6-1, the J call TRBJ2-7; D may be TRBD2 (5 bases). This receptor was obtained from a man aged 35 to 55 in good health and CMV-seropositive. The CDR3 DNA reads as TGTGCCAGCAGTGAACCGGGGGAGCAGTACTTC. The encoded protein is CASSEPGEQYF.